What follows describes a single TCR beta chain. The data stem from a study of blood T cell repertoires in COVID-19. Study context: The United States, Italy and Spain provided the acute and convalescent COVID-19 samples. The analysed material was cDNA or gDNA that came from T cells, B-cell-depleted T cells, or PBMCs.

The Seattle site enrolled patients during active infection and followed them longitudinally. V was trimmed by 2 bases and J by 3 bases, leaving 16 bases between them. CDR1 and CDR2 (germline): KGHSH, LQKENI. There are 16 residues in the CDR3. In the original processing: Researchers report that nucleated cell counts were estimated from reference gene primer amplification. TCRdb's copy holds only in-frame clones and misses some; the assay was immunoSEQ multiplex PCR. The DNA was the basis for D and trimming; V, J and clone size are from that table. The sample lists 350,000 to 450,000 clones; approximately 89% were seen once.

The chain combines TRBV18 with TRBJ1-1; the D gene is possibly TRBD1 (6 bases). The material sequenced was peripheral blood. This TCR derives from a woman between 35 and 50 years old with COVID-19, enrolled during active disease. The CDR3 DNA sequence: TGTGCCAGCTCACCAGGGGGCAGGAATCGGGACACTGAAGCTTTCTTT. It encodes CASSPGGRNRDTEAFF.